This note documents a single T cell receptor beta chain sequence. Germline CDR1 reads KGHSH; CDR2 reads LQKENI. This CDR3 contains 17 residues. The junction had 11 bases not matched to a gene; V was cut back by 3 bases and J by 6 bases. The table came from immunoSEQ multiplex PCR; TCRdb's copy has only in-frame clones and leaves some out. The data hold around 110,000 clones, with under 95% observed a single time. This entry belongs to a study of T cell changes during pregnancy in multiple sclerosis. The chain has TRBV18 and TRBJ1-6, with TRBD1 matching over 7 bases. The source material was peripheral blood, sampled before pregnancy. This receptor was obtained from a female donor with multiple sclerosis, enrolled in a pregnancy study. This CDR3 is CASSPGGTAATNSPLHF. In DNA, the CDR3 is TGTGCCAGCTCACCGGGTGGGACAGCCGCCACTAATTCACCCCTCCACTTT.